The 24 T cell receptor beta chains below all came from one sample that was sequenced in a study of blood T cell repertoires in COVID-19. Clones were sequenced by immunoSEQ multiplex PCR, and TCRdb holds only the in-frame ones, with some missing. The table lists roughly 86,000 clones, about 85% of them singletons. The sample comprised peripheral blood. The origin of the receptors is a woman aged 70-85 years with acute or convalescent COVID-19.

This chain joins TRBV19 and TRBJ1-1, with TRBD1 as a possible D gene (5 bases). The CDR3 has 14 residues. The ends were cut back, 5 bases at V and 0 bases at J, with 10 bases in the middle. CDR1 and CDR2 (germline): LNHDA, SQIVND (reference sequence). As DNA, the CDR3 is TGTGCCAGTAGTTCGACAGCAATGAACACTGAAGCTTTCTTT. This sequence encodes CASSSTAMNTEAFF. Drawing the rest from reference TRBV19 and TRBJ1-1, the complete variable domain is DGGITQSPKYLFRKEGQNVTLSCEQNLNHDAMYWYRQDPGQGLRLIYYSQIVNDFQKGDIAEGYSVSREKKESFPLTVTSAQKNPTAFYLCASSSTAMNTEAFFGQGTRLTVV.

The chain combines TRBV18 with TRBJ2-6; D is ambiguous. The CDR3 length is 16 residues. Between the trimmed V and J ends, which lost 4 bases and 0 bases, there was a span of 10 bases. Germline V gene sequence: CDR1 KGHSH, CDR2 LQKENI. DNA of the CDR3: TGTGCCAGCTCACTAGCAACCCTCTCTGGGGCCAACGTCCTGACTTTC. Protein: CASSLATLSGANVLTF.

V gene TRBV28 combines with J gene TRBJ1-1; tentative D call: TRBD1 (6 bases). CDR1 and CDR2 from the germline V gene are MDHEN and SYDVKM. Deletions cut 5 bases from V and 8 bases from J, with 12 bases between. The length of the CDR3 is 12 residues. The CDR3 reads CASSIRQEEAFF. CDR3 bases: TGTGCCAGCAGTATCCGACAGGAGGAAGCTTTCTTT.

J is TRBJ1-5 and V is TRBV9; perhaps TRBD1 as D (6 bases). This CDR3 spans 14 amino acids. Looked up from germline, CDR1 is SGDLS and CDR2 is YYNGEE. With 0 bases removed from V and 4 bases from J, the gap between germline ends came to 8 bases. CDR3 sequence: CASSVDQGNQPQHF. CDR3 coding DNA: TGTGCCAGCAGCGTAGATCAGGGGAATCAGCCCCAGCATTTT.

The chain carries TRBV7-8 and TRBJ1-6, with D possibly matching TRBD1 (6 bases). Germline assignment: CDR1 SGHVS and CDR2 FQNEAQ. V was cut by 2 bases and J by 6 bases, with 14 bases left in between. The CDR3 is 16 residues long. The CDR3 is CASSLNPGVVNSPLHF. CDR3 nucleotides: TGTGCCAGCAGCTTAAACCCAGGGGTAGTTAATTCACCCCTCCACTTT.

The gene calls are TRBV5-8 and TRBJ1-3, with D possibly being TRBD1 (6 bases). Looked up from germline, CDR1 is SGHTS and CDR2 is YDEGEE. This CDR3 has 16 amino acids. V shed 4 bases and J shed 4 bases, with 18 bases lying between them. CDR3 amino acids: CASSLRVTGSGNTIYF. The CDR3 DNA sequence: TGTGCCAGCAGCCTGAGAGTCACAGGGAGCGGAAACACCATATATTTT.

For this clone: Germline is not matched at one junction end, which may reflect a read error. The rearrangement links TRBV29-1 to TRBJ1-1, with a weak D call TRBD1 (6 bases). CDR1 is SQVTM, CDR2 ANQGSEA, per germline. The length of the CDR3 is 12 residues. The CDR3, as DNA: TGCAGCGTTGAGCTATTTTCGGGACACCTTCGTTTT. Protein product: CSVELFSGHLRF.

In DNA, the CDR3 is TGTGCCAGCAGTGGCGTGACGGGGAACACTGAAGCTTTCTTT. Translating gives CASSGVTGNTEAFF. This chain connects TRBV2 to TRBJ1-1, with D unresolved. V was trimmed by 4 bases and J by 1 base, leaving 10 bases between them. CDR1 is SNHLY, CDR2 FYNNEI, per germline. This CDR3 has 14 residues.

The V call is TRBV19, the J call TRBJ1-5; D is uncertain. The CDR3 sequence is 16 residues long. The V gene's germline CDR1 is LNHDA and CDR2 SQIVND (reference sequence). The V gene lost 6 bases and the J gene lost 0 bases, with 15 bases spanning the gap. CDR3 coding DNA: TGTGCCAGTAGGAACGGAGCAATCGATAGCAATCAGCCCCAGCATTTT. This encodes CASRNGAIDSNQPQHF. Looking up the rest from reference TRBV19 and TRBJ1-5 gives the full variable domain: DGGITQSPKYLFRKEGQNVTLSCEQNLNHDAMYWYRQDPGQGLRLIYYSQIVNDFQKGDIAEGYSVSREKKESFPLTVTSAQKNPTAFYLCASRNGAIDSNQPQHFGDGTRLSIL.

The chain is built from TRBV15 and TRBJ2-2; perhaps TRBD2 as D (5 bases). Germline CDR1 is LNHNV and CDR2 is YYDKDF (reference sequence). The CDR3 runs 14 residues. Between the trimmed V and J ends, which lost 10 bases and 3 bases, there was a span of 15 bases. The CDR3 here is CAIEKTADTGELFF. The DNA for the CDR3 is TGTGCCATCGAAAAAACAGCGGACACCGGGGAGCTGTTTTTT.

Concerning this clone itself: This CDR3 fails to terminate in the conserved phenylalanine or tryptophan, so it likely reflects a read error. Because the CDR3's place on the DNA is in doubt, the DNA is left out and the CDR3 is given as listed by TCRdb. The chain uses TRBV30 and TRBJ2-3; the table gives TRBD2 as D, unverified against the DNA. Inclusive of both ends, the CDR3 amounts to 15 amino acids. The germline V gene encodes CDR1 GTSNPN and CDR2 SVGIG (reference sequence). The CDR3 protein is CAWSVKGIGAGGIED.

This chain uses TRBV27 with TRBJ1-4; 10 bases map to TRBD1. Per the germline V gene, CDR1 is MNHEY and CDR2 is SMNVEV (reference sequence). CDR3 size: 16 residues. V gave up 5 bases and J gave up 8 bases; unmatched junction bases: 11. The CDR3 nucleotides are TGTGCCAGCAGTGGCCGATTCGGGACAGGGGAGGAAAAACTGTTTTTT. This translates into CASSGRFGTGEEKLFF.

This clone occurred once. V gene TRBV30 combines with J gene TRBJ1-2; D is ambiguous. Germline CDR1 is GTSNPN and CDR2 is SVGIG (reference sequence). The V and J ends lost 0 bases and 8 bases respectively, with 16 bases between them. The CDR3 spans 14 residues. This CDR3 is CAWSVRQPIDGYTF. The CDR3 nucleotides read TGTGCCTGGAGTGTACGACAACCCATCGACGGCTACACCTTC.

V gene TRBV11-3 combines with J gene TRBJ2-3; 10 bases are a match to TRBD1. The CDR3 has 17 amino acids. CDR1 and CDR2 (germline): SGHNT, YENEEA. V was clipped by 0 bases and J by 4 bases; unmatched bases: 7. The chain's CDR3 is CASSLDDRGRIPDTQYF. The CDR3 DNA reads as TGTGCCAGCAGCTTAGATGACAGGGGGCGTATTCCAGATACGCAGTATTTT.

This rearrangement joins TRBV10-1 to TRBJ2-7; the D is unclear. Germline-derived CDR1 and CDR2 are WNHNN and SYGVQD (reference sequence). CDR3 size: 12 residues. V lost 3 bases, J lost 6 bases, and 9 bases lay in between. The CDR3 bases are TGCGCCAGCAGTGAAGACGGAGTCGAGCAGTACTTC. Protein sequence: CASSEDGVEQYF.

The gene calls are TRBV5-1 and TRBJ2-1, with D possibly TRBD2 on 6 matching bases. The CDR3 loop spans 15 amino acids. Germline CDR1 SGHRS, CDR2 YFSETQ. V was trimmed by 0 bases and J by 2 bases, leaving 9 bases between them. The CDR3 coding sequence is TGCGCCAGCAGCTTGGGGGCGGGGACCTACAATGAGCAGTTCTTC. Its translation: CASSLGAGTYNEQFF.

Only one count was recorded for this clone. The CDR3 here is CASRLAGGPETQYF. Written as DNA, the CDR3 is TGTGCCAGCAGATTAGCGGGGGGGCCGGAGACCCAGTACTTC. The V and J genes are TRBV6-6 and TRBJ2-5; 11 positions match TRBD2. The V and J ends lost 6 bases and 5 bases, in that order; junction bases with no gene match: 5. The germline V gene has CDR1 MNHNY and CDR2 SVGAGI (reference sequence). The CDR3 runs 14 residues.

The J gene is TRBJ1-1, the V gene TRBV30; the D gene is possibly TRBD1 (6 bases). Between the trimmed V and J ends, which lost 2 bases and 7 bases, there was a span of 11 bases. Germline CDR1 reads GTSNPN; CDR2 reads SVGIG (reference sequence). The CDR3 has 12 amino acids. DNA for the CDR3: TGTGCCTGGAGTCGTACAGGGATTGAAGCTTTCTTT. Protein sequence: CAWSRTGIEAFF.

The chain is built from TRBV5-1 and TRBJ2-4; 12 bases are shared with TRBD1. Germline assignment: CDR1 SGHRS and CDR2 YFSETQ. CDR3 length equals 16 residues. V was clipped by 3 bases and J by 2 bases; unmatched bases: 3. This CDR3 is CASSYGTGGSKNIQYF. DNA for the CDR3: TGCGCCAGCAGCTACGGGACAGGGGGCTCCAAAAACATTCAGTACTTC. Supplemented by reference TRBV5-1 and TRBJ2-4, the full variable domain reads KAGVTQTPRYLIKTRGQQVTLSCSPISGHRSVSWYQQTPGQGLQFLFEYFSETQRNKGNFPGRFSGRQFSNSRSEMNVSTLELGDSALYLCASSYGTGGSKNIQYFGAGTRLSVL.

The CDR3 is CASRSPGGTEAFF. In DNA, the CDR3 is TGTGCCAGCAGATCGCCCGGGGGTACTGAAGCTTTCTTT. This chain links TRBV5-6 with TRBJ1-1; tentatively, D is TRBD1 (5 bases). Trimming took off 5 bases at V and 5 bases at J, with 13 bases between the two ends. The CDR3 covers 13 residues. Germline CDR1 is SGHDT and CDR2 is YYEEEE. Complete variable domain (other parts from reference TRBV5-6 and TRBJ1-1): DAGVTQSPTHLIKTRGQQVTLRCSPKSGHDTVSWYQQALGQGPQFIFQYYEEEERQRGNFPDRFSGHQFPNYSSELNVNALLLGDSALYLCASRSPGGTEAFFGQGTRLTVV.

The CDR3 sequence: CASSLSGTNTGELFF. The DNA of the CDR3 is TGCGCCAGCAGCTTGTCAGGGACGAACACCGGGGAGCTGTTTTTT. The chain links TRBV5-1 to TRBJ2-2; weak D call: TRBD1 (5 bases). CDR3 length: 15 amino acids. Germline V gene data show CDR1 as SGHRS and CDR2 as YFSETQ. Trimming took off 1 base at V and 0 bases at J, with 7 bases between the two ends.

CDR3 bases: TGTGCCACCAGCAGAGGTGACAGGGACACTGAAGCTTTCTTT. This encodes CATSRGDRDTEAFF. The chain links TRBV15 to TRBJ1-1, with 7 bases aligning to TRBD1. V lost 1 base to trimming and J lost 3 bases; unmatched junction nucleotides: 2. Germline CDR1 is LNHNV and CDR2 is YYDKDF (reference sequence). The CDR3 runs 14 residues.

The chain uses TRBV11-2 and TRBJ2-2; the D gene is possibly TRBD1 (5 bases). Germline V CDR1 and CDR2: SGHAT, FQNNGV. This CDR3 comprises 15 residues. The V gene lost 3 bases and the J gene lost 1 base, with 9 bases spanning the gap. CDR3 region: CASSFSGLNTGELFF. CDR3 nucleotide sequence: TGTGCCAGCAGCTTTTCAGGGTTGAACACCGGGGAGCTGTTTTTT. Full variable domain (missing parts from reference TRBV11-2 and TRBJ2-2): EAGVAQSPRYKIIEKRQSVAFWCNPISGHATLYWYQQILGQGPKLLIQFQNNGVVDDSQLPKDRFSAERLKGVDSTLKIQPAKLEDSAVYLCASSFSGLNTGELFFGEGSRLTVL.

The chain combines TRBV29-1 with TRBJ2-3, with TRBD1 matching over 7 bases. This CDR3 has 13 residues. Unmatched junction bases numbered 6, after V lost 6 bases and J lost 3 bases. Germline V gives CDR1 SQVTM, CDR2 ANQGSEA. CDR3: CSVRQGPTDTQYF. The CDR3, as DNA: TGCAGCGTCCGACAGGGACCGACAGATACGCAGTATTTT.